This TCR beta chain stems from a study of T cell repertoires in cytomegalovirus infection. For this clonotype: As yet, its antigen is unknown.

The CDR3 sequence is 15 residues long. Trimming cost V 4 bases and J 0 bases; bases outside gene matches: 5. Germline CDR1 SGHKS, CDR2 YYEKEE (reference sequence). TCRdb processed the reads anew with MiXCR; each CDR3 protein has one entry. The data show more than 55,000 distinct CDR3 sequences, more than 20% seen once. Sequenced material: CD8+ T cells from cultured PBMCs, taken from culture after CMV antigen stimulation. This sequence was found in a human donor in good health (CMV status not recorded). Some clones in this sample may be carry-over from other donors' samples. The chain recombines TRBV5-5 with TRBJ2-3, with 7 bases aligning to TRBD1. CDR3 residues: CASSPGTASTDTQYF. CDR3 bases: TGTGCCAGCAGCCCGGGGACAGCTAGCACAGATACGCAGTATTTT. The variable domain in full, completed from reference TRBV5-5 and TRBJ2-3, reads DAGVTQSPTHLIKTRGQQVTLRCSPISGHKSVSWYQQVLGQGPQFIFQYYEKEERGRGNFPDRFSARQFPNYSSELNVNALLLGDSALYLCASSPGTASTDTQYFGPGTRLTVL.